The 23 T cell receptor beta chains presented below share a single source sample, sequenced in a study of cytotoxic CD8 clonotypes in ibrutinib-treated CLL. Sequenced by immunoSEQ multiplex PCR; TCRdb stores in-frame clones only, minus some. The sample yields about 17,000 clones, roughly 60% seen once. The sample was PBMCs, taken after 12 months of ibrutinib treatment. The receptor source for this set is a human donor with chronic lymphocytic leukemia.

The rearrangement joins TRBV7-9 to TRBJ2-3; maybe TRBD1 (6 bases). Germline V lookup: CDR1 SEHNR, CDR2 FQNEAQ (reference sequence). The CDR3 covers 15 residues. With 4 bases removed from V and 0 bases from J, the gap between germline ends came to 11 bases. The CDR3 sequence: CASSSTGYSTDTQYF. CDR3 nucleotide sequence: TGTGCCAGCAGCTCGACAGGTTATAGCACAGATACGCAGTATTTT. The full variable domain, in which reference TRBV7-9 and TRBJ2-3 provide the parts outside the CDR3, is DTGVSQNPRHKITKRGQNVTFRCDPISEHNRLYWYRQTLGQGPEFLTYFQNEAQLEKSRLLSDRFSAERPKGSFSTLEIQRTEQGDSAMYLCASSSTGYSTDTQYFGPGTRLTVL.

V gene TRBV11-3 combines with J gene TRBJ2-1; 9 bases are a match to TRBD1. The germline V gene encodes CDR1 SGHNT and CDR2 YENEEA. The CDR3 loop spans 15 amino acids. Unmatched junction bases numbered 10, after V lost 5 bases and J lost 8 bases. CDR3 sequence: CASSRGTGFLDEQFF. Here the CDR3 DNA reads TGTGCCAGCAGCCGCGGGACAGGGTTCTTAGATGAGCAGTTCTTC.

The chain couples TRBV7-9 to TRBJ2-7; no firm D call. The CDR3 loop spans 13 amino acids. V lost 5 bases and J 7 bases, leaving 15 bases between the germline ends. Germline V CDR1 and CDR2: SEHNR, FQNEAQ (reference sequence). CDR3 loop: CASSNDENWEQYF. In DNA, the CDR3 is TGTGCCAGCAGCAACGACGAAAATTGGGAGCAGTACTTC.

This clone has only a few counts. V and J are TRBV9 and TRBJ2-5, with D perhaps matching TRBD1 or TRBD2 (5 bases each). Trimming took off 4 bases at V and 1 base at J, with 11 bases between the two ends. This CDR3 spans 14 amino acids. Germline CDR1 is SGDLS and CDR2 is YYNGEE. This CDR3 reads CASSPGTGQETQYF. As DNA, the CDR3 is TGTGCCAGCAGCCCCGGGACGGGCCAAGAGACCCAGTACTTC.

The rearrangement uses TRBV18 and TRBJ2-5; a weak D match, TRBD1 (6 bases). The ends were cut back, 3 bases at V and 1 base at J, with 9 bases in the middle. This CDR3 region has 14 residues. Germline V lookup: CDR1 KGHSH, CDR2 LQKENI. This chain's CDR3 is CASSPGQIQETQYF. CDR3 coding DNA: TGTGCCAGCTCACCCGGACAGATCCAAGAGACCCAGTACTTC.

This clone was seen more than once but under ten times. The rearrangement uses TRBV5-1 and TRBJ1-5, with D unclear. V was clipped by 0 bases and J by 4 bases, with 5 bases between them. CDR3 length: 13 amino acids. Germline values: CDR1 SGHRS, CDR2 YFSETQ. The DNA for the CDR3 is TGCGCCAGCAGCTTGGCGGAGAATCAGCCCCAGCATTTT. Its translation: CASSLAENQPQHF.

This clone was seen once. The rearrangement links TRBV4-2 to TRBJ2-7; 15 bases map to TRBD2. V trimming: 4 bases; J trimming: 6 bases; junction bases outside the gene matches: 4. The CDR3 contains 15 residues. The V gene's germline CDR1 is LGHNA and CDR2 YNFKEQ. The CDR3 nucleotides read TGTGCCAGCAGCCGCGGACTAGCGGGAGGGAGCGAGCAGTACTTC. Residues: CASSRGLAGGSEQYF.

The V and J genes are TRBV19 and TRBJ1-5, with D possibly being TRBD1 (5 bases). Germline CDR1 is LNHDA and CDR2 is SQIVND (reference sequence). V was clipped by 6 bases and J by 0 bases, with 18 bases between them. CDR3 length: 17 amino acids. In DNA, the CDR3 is TGTGCCAGTAGCCGGGGTCCGGGGGGGTATAGCAATCAGCCCCAGCATTTT. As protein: CASSRGPGGYSNQPQHF.

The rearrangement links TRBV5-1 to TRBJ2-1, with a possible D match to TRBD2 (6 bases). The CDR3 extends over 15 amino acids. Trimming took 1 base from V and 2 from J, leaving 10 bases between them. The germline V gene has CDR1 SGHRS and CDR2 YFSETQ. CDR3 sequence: CASSLFAGTYNEQFF. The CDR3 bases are TGCGCCAGCAGCTTGTTCGCGGGAACCTACAATGAGCAGTTCTTC.

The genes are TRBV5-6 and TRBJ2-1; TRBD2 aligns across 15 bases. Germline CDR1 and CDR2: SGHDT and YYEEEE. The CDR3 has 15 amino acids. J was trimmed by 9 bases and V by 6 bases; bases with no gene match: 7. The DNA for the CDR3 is TGTGCCAGCACCCCCCGGGGACTAGCGGGAGGTGAGCAGTTCTTC. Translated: CASTPRGLAGGEQFF.

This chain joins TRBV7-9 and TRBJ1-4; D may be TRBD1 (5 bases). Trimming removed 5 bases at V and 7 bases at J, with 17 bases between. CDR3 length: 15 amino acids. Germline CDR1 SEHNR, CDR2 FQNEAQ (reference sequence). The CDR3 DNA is TGTGCCAGCAGCCAGGGCCGCTTAATCGGTGAAAAACTGTTTTTT. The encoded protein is CASSQGRLIGEKLFF. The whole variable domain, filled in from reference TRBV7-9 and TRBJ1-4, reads DTGVSQNPRHKITKRGQNVTFRCDPISEHNRLYWYRQTLGQGPEFLTYFQNEAQLEKSRLLSDRFSAERPKGSFSTLEIQRTEQGDSAMYLCASSQGRLIGEKLFFGSGTQLSVL.

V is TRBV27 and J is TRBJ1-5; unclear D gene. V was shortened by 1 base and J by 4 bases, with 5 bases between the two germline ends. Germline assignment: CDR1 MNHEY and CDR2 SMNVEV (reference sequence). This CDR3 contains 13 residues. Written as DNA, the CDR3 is TGTGCCAGCAGTTTATGGGAGAATCAGCCCCAGCATTTT. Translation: CASSLWENQPQHF.

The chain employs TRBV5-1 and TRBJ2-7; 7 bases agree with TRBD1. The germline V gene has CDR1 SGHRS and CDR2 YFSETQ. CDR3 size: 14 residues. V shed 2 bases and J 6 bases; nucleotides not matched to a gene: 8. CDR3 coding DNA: TGCGCCAGCAGCTTAGAACAGACAGGGCGCGAGCAGTACTTC. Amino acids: CASSLEQTGREQYF. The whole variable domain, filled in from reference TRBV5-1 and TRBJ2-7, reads KAGVTQTPRYLIKTRGQQVTLSCSPISGHRSVSWYQQTPGQGLQFLFEYFSETQRNKGNFPGRFSGRQFSNSRSEMNVSTLELGDSALYLCASSLEQTGREQYFGPGTRLTVT.

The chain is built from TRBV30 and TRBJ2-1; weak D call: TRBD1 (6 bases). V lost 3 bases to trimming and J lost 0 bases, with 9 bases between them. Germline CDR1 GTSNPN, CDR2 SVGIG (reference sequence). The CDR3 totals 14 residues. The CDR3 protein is CAWSTDSSYNEQFF. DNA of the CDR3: TGTGCCTGGAGCACGGACAGCTCCTACAATGAGCAGTTCTTC.

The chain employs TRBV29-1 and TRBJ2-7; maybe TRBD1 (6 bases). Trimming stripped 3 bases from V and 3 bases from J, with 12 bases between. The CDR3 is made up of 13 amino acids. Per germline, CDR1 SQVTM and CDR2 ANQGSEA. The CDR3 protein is CSVDRAGDYEQYF. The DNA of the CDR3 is TGCAGCGTTGATCGGGCAGGGGACTACGAGCAGTACTTC.

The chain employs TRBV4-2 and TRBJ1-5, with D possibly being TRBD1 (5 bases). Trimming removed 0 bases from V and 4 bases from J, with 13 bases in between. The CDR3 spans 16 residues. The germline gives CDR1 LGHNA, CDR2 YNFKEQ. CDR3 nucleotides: TGTGCCAGCAGCCAAGATGCTGTGGCAGGGAATCAGCCCCAGCATTTT. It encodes CASSQDAVAGNQPQHF.

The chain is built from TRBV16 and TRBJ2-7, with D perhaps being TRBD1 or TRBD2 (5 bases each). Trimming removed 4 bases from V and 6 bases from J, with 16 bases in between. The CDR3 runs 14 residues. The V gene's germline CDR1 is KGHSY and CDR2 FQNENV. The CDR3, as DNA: TGTGCCAGCAGCCCGGGACCAGGGCGTTTCGAGCAGTACTTC. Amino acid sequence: CASSPGPGRFEQYF. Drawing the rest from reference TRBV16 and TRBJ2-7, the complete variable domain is GEEVAQTPKHLVRGEGQKAKLYCAPIKGHSYVFWYQQVLKNEFKFLISFQNENVFDETGMPKERFSAKCLPNSPCSLEIQATKLEDSAVYFCASSPGPGRFEQYFGPGTRLTVT.

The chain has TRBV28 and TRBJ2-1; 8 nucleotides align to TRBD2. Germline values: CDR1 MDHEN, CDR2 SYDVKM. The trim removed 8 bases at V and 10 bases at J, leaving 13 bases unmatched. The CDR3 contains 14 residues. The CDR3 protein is CASAPGSGRGEQFF. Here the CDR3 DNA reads TGTGCCAGCGCCCCCGGGAGCGGGAGAGGGGAGCAGTTCTTC.

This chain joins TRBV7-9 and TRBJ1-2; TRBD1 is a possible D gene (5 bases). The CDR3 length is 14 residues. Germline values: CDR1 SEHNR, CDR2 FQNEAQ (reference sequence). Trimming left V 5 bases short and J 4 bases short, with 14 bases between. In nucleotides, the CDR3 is TGTGCCAGCAGCCAGGACGGGGGATCCTATGGCTACACCTTC. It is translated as CASSQDGGSYGYTF. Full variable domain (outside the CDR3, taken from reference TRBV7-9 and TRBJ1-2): DTGVSQNPRHKITKRGQNVTFRCDPISEHNRLYWYRQTLGQGPEFLTYFQNEAQLEKSRLLSDRFSAERPKGSFSTLEIQRTEQGDSAMYLCASSQDGGSYGYTFGSGTRLTVV.

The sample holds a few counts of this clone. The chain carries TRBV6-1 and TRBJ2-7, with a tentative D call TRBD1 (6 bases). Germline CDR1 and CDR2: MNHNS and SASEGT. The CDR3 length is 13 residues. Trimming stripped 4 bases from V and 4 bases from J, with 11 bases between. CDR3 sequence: CASSVGTNYEQYF. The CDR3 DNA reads TGTGCCAGCAGTGTAGGGACAAATTACGAGCAGTACTTC.

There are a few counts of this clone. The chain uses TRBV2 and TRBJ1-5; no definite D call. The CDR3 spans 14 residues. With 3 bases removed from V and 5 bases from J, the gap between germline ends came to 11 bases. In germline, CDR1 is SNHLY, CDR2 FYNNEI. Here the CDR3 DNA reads TGTGCCAGCAGTGAGGTAGGGCGCGATCAGCCCCAGCATTTT. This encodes CASSEVGRDQPQHF.

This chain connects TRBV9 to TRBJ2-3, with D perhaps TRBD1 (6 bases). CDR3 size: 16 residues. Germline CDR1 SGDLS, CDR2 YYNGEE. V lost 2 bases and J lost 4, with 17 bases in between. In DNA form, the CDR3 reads TGTGCCAGCAGCGTGTCCGCAGGGGATATGGCAGATACGCAGTATTTT. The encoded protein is CASSVSAGDMADTQYF.

The CDR3 DNA reads as TGCGCCAGCAGCCCGGGACTAGCGGGAGGAGTAGATACGCAGTATTTT. Protein sequence: CASSPGLAGGVDTQYF. The chain links TRBV5-1 to TRBJ2-3; 15 bases match TRBD2. The V segment lost 4 bases and the J segment 5 bases; nucleotides outside the gene matches: 5. The germline V gene has CDR1 SGHRS and CDR2 YFSETQ. The CDR3 loop spans 16 amino acids.